This T cell receptor beta chain was obtained from a study of control samples from healthy donors and cancer patients (dated by TCRdb to 2019 to 2021). The CDR3, cysteine through phenylalanine, is 14 amino acids long. The read is trimmed to its CDR3 DNA, 42 bases read in frame from base 1. Unmatched junction bases come to 4, with V trimmed by 2 bases and J by 9 bases. The germline V gene encodes CDR1 MDHEN and CDR2 SYDVKM. Library prep was done by the immunoSEQ multiplex PCR assay. TCRdb retrieved this table from immuneACCESS and kept in-frame rearrangements only. Not all clones are present; in checked studies, unresolved V genes account for under half, and no reason is known for the remainder. The table for this sample lists some 56,000 clones; 95% of them were counted only once. Together, the top ten hold nearly 2.5% of the sample. Comments on this clone: What antigen it recognizes has not been identified. Base qualities are not provided; no much larger clone lies one nucleotide away.

The sequenced sample was blood. The receptor's source is a man aged 30 to 39 in good health. The chain is encoded by TRBV28 joined to TRBJ2-1, with TRBD2 identical over 10 junction bases. The DNA reads TGTGCCAGCAGTTTAACTAGCGGGAACCGTGAGCAGTTCTTC. Its amino acids are CASSLTSGNREQFF.